This T cell receptor (beta chain) was captured by sequencing in a study of response to subunit inactivated influenza vaccine. Points from the study as a whole: The authors proposed limited new T cell recruitment per seasonal influenza vaccination.

MiXCR was run by TCRdb on the RT-PCR reads, yielding one entry per CDR3 protein. The table records approximately 700,000 distinct CDR3 sequences, approximately 15% of them present only once. About this clonotype: Its antigen is not identified.

The CDR3 consists of 14 residues. V was pared by 0 bases and J by 3 bases, with 8 bases between. Germline lookup yields CDR1 MGHRA and CDR2 YSYEKL. The receptor was isolated from a man aged 50-60 years who received an inactivated influenza vaccine. The chain carries TRBV4-1 and TRBJ2-5, with D possibly matching TRBD1 (5 bases). The input for sequencing was PBMCs from blood, taken 14 to 15 days before vaccination. The DNA for the CDR3 is TGCGCCAGCAGCCAAGAGTCAGGGAAAGAGACCCAGTACTTC. This translates into CASSQESGKETQYF.